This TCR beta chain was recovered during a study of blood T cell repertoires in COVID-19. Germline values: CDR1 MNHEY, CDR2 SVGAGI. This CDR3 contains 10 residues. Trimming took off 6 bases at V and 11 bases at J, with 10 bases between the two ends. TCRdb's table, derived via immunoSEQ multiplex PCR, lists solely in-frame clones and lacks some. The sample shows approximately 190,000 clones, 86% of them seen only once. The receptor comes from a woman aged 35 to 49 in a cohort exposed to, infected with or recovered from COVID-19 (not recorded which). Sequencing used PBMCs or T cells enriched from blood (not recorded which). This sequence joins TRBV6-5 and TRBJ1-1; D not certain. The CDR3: CASRTFEAFF. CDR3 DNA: TGTGCCAGCAGGACTTTTGAGGCTTTCTTT.